Below, 5 T cell receptor beta chains from the same sample are listed, as sequenced in a study of blood T cell repertoires in COVID-19. Profiling relied on immunoSEQ multiplex PCR, and the TCRdb table lists in-frame clones only, not all of them. The sample has around 250,000 clones, roughly 86% seen once. The sequenced material came from peripheral blood. These receptors came from a woman in her 70s with active or convalescent COVID-19.

The rearrangement joins TRBV19 to TRBJ1-4; D not resolved. This CDR3 comprises 13 residues. Between the trimmed V and J ends, which lost 10 bases and 7 bases, there was a span of 16 bases. Per the germline V gene, CDR1 is LNHDA and CDR2 is SQIVND (reference sequence). This CDR3 is CATAGSMSEKLFF. The CDR3 nucleotides are TGTGCCACGGCTGGTAGCATGAGTGAAAAACTGTTTTTT.

Details on this clone: The same CDR3 can be traced to other DNA sequences in this sample. The V and J genes are TRBV11-2 and TRBJ1-6; 10 bases line up with TRBD1. Per the germline V gene, CDR1 is SGHAT and CDR2 is FQNNGV. The CDR3 has 15 residues. V lost 1 base and J lost 7; bases outside the gene matches: 1. The CDR3 DNA follows: TGTGCCAGCAGCTTAGGGACAGGGGGGAATTCACCCCTCCACTTT. It is translated as CASSLGTGGNSPLHF.

The chain employs TRBV15 and TRBJ1-1; D is possibly TRBD1 (5 bases). Trimming removed 4 bases from V and 1 base from J, with 13 bases in between. CDR3 length: 15 residues. Germline V CDR1 and CDR2: LNHNV, YYDKDF (reference sequence). The CDR3 DNA sequence: TGTGCCACCAGCACAACCTTAGGACAGAACACTGAAGCTTTCTTT. Its protein is CATSTTLGQNTEAFF.

The chain couples TRBV28 to TRBJ2-3, with D tentatively TRBD2 (5 bases). In germline, CDR1 is MDHEN, CDR2 SYDVKM. V was trimmed by 3 bases and J by 1 base, leaving 8 bases between them. The length of the CDR3 is 14 residues. This chain's CDR3 is CASSFLAGTDTQYF. The DNA of the CDR3 is TGTGCCAGCAGTTTCCTAGCCGGCACAGATACGCAGTATTTT.

This CDR3 reads CASSLGTSVPEQYF. The CDR3 DNA reads TGTGCCAGCAGCTTGGGGACTAGCGTTCCCGAGCAGTACTTC. The V call is TRBV7-9, the J call TRBJ2-7; TRBD2 agrees at 10 bases. V was pared by 3 bases and J by 6 bases, with 5 bases of the junction left unmatched. This CDR3 region has 14 residues. Germline V lookup: CDR1 SEHNR, CDR2 FQNEAQ (reference sequence).